These T cell receptor beta chains were read from a single sample in a study of blood T cell repertoires in COVID-19. The protocol was immunoSEQ multiplex PCR, while the TCRdb copy is restricted to in-frame clones and leaves out a portion. The sample includes roughly 170,000 clones, about 83% of them seen just once. Material: peripheral blood. All receptors derive from a woman aged 18-29 years who had recovered from COVID-19. The conserved cysteine and the conserved F or W are not part of the CDR3 here.

J gene,V gene,CDR3 protein
TRBJ2-5,TRBV5-6,ASRFKGQGLKETQY
TRBJ2-7,TRBV5-1,ASSFGTGNYEQY
TRBJ2-1,TRBV19,ASCPLNGRAPYNEQF
TRBJ1-1,TRBV7-3,ASSPDRENTEAF
TRBJ1-5,TRBV5-6,ASSFRPGSNQPQH
TRBJ1-5,TRBV10-3,ATWKGTGSNQPQH
TRBJ1-3,TRBV25-1,ATTEGALSGNTIY
TRBJ2-3,TRBV5-4,ASSPSRGADTQY
TRBJ2-5,TRBV5-1,ASSPGLAGVAETQY
TRBJ2-4,TRBV4-3,ASSHGTSAGNIQY
TRBJ1-2,TRBV2,ASTRTPDNENYGYT
TRBJ1-3,TRBV4-1,ASSPVGGSGNTIY
TRBJ2-3,TRBV5-1,ASSRTSGESSTDTQY
TRBJ2-5,TRBV3-1/TRBV3-2,ATRQALHQETQY
TRBJ2-3,TRBV7-8,ASSLVSSSGADTQY
TRBJ2-3,TRBV4-1,ASSVLAGVSTDTQY
TRBJ1-1,TRBV24-1,ATSEGGATTEAF
TRBJ1-6,TRBV6-1,ASSEARAGGVSPLH
TRBJ2-3,TRBV19,ASLGAGVTDTQY
TRBJ2-7,TRBV11-2,ASSFFGQGGYEQY
TRBJ2-1,TRBV5-1,ASSVGGLAGVRCL
TRBJ2-2,TRBV10-3,AIRRNTGELF
TRBJ1-1,TRBV30,AWKPGQVNTEAF
TRBJ2-7,TRBV7-9,ASGGARDEQY
TRBJ2-1,TRBV9,ASSGPDHRGPSYNEQF
TRBJ2-1,TRBV25-1,ASGTSGYNEQF
TRBJ2-1,TRBV14,ASSRGTPQYNEQF
TRBJ2-6,TRBV5-6,ASSLAVSSGANVLT
TRBJ1-2,TRBV5-1,ASRPTGGSSYGYT
TRBJ2-3,TRBV5-1,ASGRTSGGTDTQY
TRBJ2-5,TRBV4-2,ASSQTRGETQY
TRBJ1-1,TRBV12-3/TRBV12-4,ASSYSGYEAF
TRBJ1-1,TRBV6-5,ASSSWRGNTEAF
TRBJ2-6,TRBV11-3,ASSLGAGVITGANVLT
TRBJ2-4,TRBV6-2/TRBV6-3,ASSYSGGTKNIQY
TRBJ1-5,TRBV18,ASSPLQEHQPQH
TRBJ1-1,TRBV6-4,ASSDSARATEAF
TRBJ2-3,TRBV4-1,ASSVLAGRTDTQY
TRBJ2-1,TRBV19,ASIGGSGRKYNEQF
TRBJ1-5,TRBV2,ASRRTVNNQPQH
TRBJ1-1,TRBV10-2,ASSGRTNTEAF
TRBJ2-3,TRBV5-4,ASSSASGGSRDTQY
TRBJ1-4,TRBV24-1,ATSDPSHGTNEKLF